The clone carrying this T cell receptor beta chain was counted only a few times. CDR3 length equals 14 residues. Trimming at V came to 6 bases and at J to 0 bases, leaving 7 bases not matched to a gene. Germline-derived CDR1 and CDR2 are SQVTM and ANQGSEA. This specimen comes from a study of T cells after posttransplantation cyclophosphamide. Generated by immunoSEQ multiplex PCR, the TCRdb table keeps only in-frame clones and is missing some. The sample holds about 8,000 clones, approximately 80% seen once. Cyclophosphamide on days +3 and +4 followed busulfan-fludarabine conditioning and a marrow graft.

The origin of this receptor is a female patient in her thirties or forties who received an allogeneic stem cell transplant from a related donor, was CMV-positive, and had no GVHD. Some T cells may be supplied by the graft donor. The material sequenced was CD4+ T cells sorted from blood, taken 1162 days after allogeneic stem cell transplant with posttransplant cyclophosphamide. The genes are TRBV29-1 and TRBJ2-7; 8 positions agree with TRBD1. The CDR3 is CSVATGGSSYEQYF. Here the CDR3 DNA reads TGCAGCGTCGCCACAGGGGGGAGCTCCTACGAGCAGTACTTC.